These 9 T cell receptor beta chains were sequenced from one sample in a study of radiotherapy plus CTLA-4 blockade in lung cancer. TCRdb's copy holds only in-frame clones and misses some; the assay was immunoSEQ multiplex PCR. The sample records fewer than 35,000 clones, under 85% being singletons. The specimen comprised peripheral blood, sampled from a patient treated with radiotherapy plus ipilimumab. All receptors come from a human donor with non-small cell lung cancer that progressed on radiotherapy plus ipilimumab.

The DNA of the CDR3 is TGTGCCAGCAGTTCCCAACGCCGGGAGCAGTACTTC. It yields the protein CASSSQRREQYF. The chain uses TRBV28 and TRBJ2-7; D call uncertain. V shed 4 bases and J shed 7 bases, with 11 bases lying between them. There are 12 residues in the CDR3. CDR1 and CDR2 from the germline V gene are MDHEN and SYDVKM.

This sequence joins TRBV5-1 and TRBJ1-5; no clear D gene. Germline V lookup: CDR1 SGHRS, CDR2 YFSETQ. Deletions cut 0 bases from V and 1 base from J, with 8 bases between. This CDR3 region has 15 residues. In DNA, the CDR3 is TGCGCCAGCAGCTTGGACGGCCCAAGCAATCAGCCCCAGCATTTT. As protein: CASSLDGPSNQPQHF.

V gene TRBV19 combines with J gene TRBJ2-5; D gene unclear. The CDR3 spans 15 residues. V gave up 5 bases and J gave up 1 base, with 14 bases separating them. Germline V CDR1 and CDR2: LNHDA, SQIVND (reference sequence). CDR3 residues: CASSPAGSLQETQYF. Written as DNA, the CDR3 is TGTGCCAGTAGTCCAGCTGGTTCACTCCAAGAGACCCAGTACTTC.

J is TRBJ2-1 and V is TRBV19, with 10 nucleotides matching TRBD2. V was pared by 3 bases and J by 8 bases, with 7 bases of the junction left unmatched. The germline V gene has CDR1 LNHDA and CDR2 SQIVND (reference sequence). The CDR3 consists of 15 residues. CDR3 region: CASSISVTSGDEQFF. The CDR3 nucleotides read TGTGCCAGTAGTATCAGTGTCACTAGCGGGGATGAGCAGTTCTTC.

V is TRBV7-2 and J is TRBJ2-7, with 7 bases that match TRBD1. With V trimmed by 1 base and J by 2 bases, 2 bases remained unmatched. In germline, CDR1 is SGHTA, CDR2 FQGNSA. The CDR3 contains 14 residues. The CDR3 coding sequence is TGTGCCAGCAGCTTAGGGGACAGCGCCTACGAGCAGTACTTC. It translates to CASSLGDSAYEQYF.

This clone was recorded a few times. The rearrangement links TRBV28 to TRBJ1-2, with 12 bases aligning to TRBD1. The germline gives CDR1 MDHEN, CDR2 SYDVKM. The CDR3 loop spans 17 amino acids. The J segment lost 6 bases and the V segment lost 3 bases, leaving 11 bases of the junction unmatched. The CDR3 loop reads CASSLGDWDRGQDGYTF. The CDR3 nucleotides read TGTGCCAGCAGTTTGGGGGATTGGGACAGGGGGCAGGATGGCTACACCTTC.

The chain's CDR3 is CASKRVGQTEQYF. The CDR3 DNA follows: TGTGCCAGCAAGAGGGTCGGACAGACCGAGCAGTACTTC. V usage is TRBV27 and J usage is TRBJ2-7; perhaps TRBD1 as D (6 bases). Germline CDR1 and CDR2: MNHEY and SMNVEV (reference sequence). The CDR3 extends over 13 amino acids. The ends were cut back, 7 bases at V and 6 bases at J, with 16 bases in the middle.

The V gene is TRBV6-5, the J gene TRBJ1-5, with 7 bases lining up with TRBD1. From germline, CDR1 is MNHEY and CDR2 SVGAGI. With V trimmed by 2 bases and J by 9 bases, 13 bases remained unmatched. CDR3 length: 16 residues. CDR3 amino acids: CASSYLRDSLGGPQHF. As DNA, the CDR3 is TGTGCCAGCAGTTACCTCCGGGACAGTCTGGGCGGGCCCCAGCATTTT.

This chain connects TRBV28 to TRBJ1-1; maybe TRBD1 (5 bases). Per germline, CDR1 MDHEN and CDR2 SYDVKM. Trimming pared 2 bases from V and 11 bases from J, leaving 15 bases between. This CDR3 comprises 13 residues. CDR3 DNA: TGTGCCAGCAGTTTACTCGGGGCCATGGGGGCTTTCTTT. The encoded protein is CASSLLGAMGAFF.